The clone carrying this TCR beta chain came up a few times. What it binds is not known. The data are from a study of response to subunit inactivated influenza vaccine. Trimming at V came to 3 bases and at J to 6 bases, leaving 4 bases not matched to a gene. The length of the CDR3 is 15 residues. CDR1 and CDR2 from the germline V gene are SGDLS and YYNGEE. General observations from the study: It was the authors' suggestion that each seasonal influenza vaccination recruits few new T cells.

TCRdb re-called the RT-PCR reads through MiXCR, storing one row per CDR3 protein. Here the sample spans 600,000 to 850,000 distinct CDR3 sequences, approximately 15% being singletons. The sequence derives from a man aged 45-60 years who received an inactivated influenza vaccine. The sample here was PBMCs from blood, taken less than 15 days before vaccination. The V gene is TRBV9, the J gene TRBJ2-1; 12 nucleotides agree with TRBD2. In DNA, the CDR3 is TGTGCCAGCAGCGCAGGGACTAGCGGGCTCAATGAGCAGTTCTTC. This translates into CASSAGTSGLNEQFF.